This T cell receptor beta chain was identified during a study of cytomegalovirus exposure and HLA in healthy donors. The CDR3 runs to 16 residues. V lost 1 base to trimming and J lost 8 bases; unmatched junction nucleotides: 13. The germline CDR1 and CDR2 sequences are MNHEY and SMNVEV (reference sequence). Notes on the study in general: Presence/absence analyses supposed approximately even sequencing depth among donors.

With respect to this clone: Antigen: not known.

Researchers ran the PCR with 60 Vbeta and 13 Jbeta primers. Sequencing used immunoSEQ multiplex PCR; TCRdb keeps in-frame clones, though not all of them. The table includes roughly 120,000 clones, 70% to 80% detected once. This clonotype was sampled from a man aged 18 to 30 in good health and CMV-seronegative. The sample consisted of PBMCs. V and J are TRBV27 and TRBJ2-5, with TRBD2 matching over 7 bases. The CDR3 protein is CASSLLVSGGSVTQYF. CDR3 DNA: TGTGCCAGCAGTTTATTAGTTTCGGGCGGGAGTGTTACCCAGTACTTC.